Listed below are T cell receptor beta chains from one sample, sequenced in a study of blood T cell repertoires in COVID-19. Sequencing used immunoSEQ multiplex PCR; TCRdb keeps in-frame clones, though not all of them. The sample includes 240,000 or so clones, approximately 80% of them seen just once. Sequenced material: peripheral blood. The source of these receptors is a woman older than 75 with acute or convalescent COVID-19. CDR3s include the opening cysteine and the closing phenylalanine or tryptophan.

j_gene,v_gene,len,CDR3aa
TRBJ1-2,TRBV3-1/TRBV3-2,17,CASSPLTGPGSIYGYTF
TRBJ1-2,TRBV5-1,13,CASSDKQVPGYTF
TRBJ1-1,TRBV4-2,13,CASSQDQGGEGFF
TRBJ1-2,TRBV5-4,14,CASSLVRGNYGYTF
TRBJ1-6,TRBV5-1,16,CASSPIQGAENSPLHF
TRBJ2-1,TRBV27,15,CASSFSGGALYEQFF
TRBJ2-7,TRBV12-5,12,CASGGDRAEQYF
TRBJ1-1,TRBV5-1,16,CASSFGDRGSGTEAFF
TRBJ1-1,TRBV2,14,CASSERGLNTEAFF
TRBJ1-2,TRBV9,13,CASTMTGGDGYTF
TRBJ1-2,TRBV6-1,17,CASSKGQGSTIVYGYTF
TRBJ1-1,TRBV5-1,15,CASSLNFGGNTEAFF
TRBJ2-7,TRBV10-3,15,CAISAQAGASYEQYF
TRBJ2-5,TRBV19,13,CASRTSGGSAQYF
TRBJ2-3,TRBV6-5,14,CASGRTLSTDTQYF
TRBJ1-6,TRBV3-1/TRBV3-2,13,CASSDTPNSPLHF
TRBJ1-1,TRBV7-2,15,CASSLALGGNTEAFF